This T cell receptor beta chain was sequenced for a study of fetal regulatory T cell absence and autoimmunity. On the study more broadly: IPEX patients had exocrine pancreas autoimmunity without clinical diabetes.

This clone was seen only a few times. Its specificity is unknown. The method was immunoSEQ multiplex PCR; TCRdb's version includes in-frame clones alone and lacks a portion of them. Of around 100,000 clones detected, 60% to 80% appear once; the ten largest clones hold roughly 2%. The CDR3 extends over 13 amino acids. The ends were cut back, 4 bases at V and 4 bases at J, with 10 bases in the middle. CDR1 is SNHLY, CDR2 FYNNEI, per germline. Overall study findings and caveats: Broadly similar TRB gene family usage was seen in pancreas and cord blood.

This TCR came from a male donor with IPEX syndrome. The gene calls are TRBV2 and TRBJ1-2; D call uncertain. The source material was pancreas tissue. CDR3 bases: TGTGCCAGCAGTGTAAGAGTAGGCTATGGCTACACCTTC. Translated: CASSVRVGYGYTF. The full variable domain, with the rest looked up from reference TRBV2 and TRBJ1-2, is EPEVTQTPSHQVTQMGQEVILRCVPISNHLYFYWYRQILGQKVEFLVSFYNNEISEKSEIFDDQFSVERPDGSNFTLKIRSTKLEDSAMYFCASSVRVGYGYTFGSGTRLTVV.